This TCR beta chain appears in the sequencing data of a study of OX40 agonist ivuxolimab in advanced cancers. Study-wide context: Aged roughly 23 to 80 with a mean of 60 years, they were roughly 83% male. Eligibility rules accepted prior anti-PD-1, anti-PD-L1 or anti-CTLA-4 therapy, and 35% to 40% had some. Study observations and caveats: In the expanded peripheral T cells, antigen specificity was never determined.

CDR1 is SGDLS, CDR2 YYNGEE, per germline. V shed 4 bases and J 3 bases; nucleotides not matched to a gene: 6. The CDR3 sequence is 15 residues long. With respect to this clone: The antigen is not known.

The data were produced by immunoSEQ multiplex PCR, yet TCRdb's version contains in-frame clones alone and is incomplete. The sample has some 44,000 clones; more than 75% are singletons. The V call is TRBV9, the J call TRBJ2-7; 11 positions match TRBD2. The source was CD4+ or CD8+ T cells sorted from blood, collected in a trial of the OX40 agonist ivuxolimab. This TCR derives from an adult with an advanced solid tumor such as melanoma, head and neck, liver or kidney cancer. The CDR3 sequence is CASSPTSGRGYEQYF. CDR3 nucleotide sequence: TGTGCCAGCAGCCCCACTAGCGGGAGAGGCTACGAGCAGTACTTC.